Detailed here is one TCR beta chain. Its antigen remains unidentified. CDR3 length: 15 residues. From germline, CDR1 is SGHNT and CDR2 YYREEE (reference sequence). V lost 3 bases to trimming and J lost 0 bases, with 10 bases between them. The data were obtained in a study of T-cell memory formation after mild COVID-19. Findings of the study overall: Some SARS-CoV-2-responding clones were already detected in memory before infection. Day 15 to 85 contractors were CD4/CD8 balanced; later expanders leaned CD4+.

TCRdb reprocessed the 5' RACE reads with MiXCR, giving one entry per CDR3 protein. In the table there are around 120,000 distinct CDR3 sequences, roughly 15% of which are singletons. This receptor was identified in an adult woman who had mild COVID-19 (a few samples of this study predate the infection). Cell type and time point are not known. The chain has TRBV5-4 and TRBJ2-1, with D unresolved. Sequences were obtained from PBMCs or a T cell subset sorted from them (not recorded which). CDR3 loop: CASSSVGLSYNEQFF. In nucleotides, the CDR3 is TGTGCCAGCAGCTCGGTCGGTCTCTCCTACAATGAGCAGTTCTTC.